A single sample is the source of the 30 T cell receptor beta chains below, sequenced in a study of shared clonotypes between healthy human individuals. Positive CCR7 selection of CD45RO-negative cells yielded the naive CD8 cells, and terminally differentiated effector memory CD45RA+ cells were excluded. Using immunoSEQ multiplex PCR, the repertoire was profiled, and TCRdb retains in-frame clones only, with some absent. The sample has about 820,000 clones, 90% to 95% seen once; the top ten hold approximately 25%. Sequencing was performed on naive CD8+ T cells sorted from blood. The receptors were gathered from a man aged 25 to 45 in good health.

The V and J genes are TRBV23-1 and TRBJ2-3; 7 bases agree with TRBD2. TRBV23-1 is noted as an ORF with a role that remains uncertain. This CDR3 has 13 amino acids. Germline trimming cut 8 bases from V and 2 bases from J; bases unmatched to any gene: 4. The CDR3 bases are TGCGCCAGCGCTAGCGGAGTCACAGATACGCAGTATTTT. Its protein product is CASASGVTDTQYF.

The genes are TRBV14 and TRBJ2-7, with 9 bases identical to TRBD1. The CDR3 extends over 18 amino acids. V was clipped by 3 bases and J by 3 bases; unmatched bases: 15. CDR1 and CDR2 (germline): SGHDN, FVKESK. This CDR3 is CASSQGDRDPHPHYEQYF. In nucleotides, the CDR3 is TGTGCCAGCAGCCAGGGGGACAGGGACCCCCACCCCCACTACGAGCAGTACTTC. Full variable domain (remainder filled in from reference TRBV14 and TRBJ2-7): EAGVTQFPSHSVIEKGQTVTLRCDPISGHDNLYWYRRVMGKEIKFLLHFVKESKQDESGMPNNRFLAERTGGTYSTLKVQPAELEDSGVYFCASSQGDRDPHPHYEQYFGPGTRLTVT.

The rearrangement links TRBV6-1 to TRBJ1-5; D is uncertain. The germline V gene has CDR1 MNHNS and CDR2 SASEGT. Trimming took off 4 bases at V and 1 base at J, with 11 bases between the two ends. The CDR3 spans 15 residues. CDR3 residues: CASSVPTVSNQPQHF. CDR3 sequence (DNA): TGTGCCAGCAGTGTACCGACGGTAAGCAATCAGCCCCAGCATTTT.

CDR3 protein: CASSGVSYEQYF. Here the CDR3 DNA reads TGTGCCAGCAGCGGGGTTTCCTACGAGCAGTACTTC. V gene TRBV28 combines with J gene TRBJ2-7, with D perhaps matching TRBD2 (5 bases). V was cut by 6 bases and J by 1 base, with 7 bases left in between. The CDR3 has 12 amino acids. Germline values: CDR1 MDHEN, CDR2 SYDVKM.

The CDR3 loop reads CASSLGTSVNYEQYF. CDR3 bases: TGTGCCAGCAGTTTGGGGACTAGCGTAAACTACGAGCAGTACTTC. The chain is built from TRBV27 and TRBJ2-7; 10 bases agree with TRBD2. The CDR3 is made up of 15 amino acids. Trimming removed 3 bases from V and 3 bases from J; junction bases left unmatched: 5. Germline lookup yields CDR1 MNHEY and CDR2 SMNVEV (reference sequence).

The CDR3 coding sequence is TGCGCCAGCAGCCAAGGGGAGGCACTCAATCAGCCCCAGCATTTT. Translation gives CASSQGEALNQPQHF. V is TRBV4-1 and J is TRBJ1-5; D is ambiguous. The CDR3 totals 15 residues. Deletions cut 1 base from V and 3 bases from J, with 10 bases between. Germline loops: CDR1 MGHRA, CDR2 YSYEKL.

The CDR3 region is CSTPQRDYNEQFF. In DNA form, the CDR3 reads TGCAGCACACCACAGCGGGACTACAATGAGCAGTTCTTC. This chain connects TRBV29-1 to TRBJ2-1; 7 bases are shared with TRBD2. The J segment lost 3 bases and the V segment lost 8 bases, leaving 7 bases of the junction unmatched. CDR3 length equals 13 residues. Germline CDR1 is SQVTM and CDR2 is ANQGSEA.

This rearrangement joins TRBV5-5 to TRBJ2-7; 9 nucleotides match TRBD2. Per germline, CDR1 SGHKS and CDR2 YYEKEE (reference sequence). The V and J ends lost 4 bases and 3 bases, in that order; junction bases with no gene match: 17. The CDR3 is 18 residues long. Here the CDR3 reads CASSRENILAGSLYEQYF. The CDR3 coding sequence is TGTGCCAGCAGCCGCGAGAACATACTAGCGGGCAGCCTCTACGAGCAGTACTTC.

The V gene is TRBV6-9, the J gene TRBJ2-5; 8 nucleotides line up with TRBD1. With 7 bases clipped from V and 3 bases from J, the junction kept 13 bases outside the gene matches. Germline CDR1 MNHGY, CDR2 SVAAGI. The CDR3 extends over 16 amino acids. CDR3 sequence: CASTIQARGLEETQYF. The CDR3 coding sequence is TGTGCCAGCACCATCCAGGCCAGGGGGCTGGAAGAGACCCAGTACTTC.

The V and J genes are TRBV27 and TRBJ2-2; possibly TRBD1 or TRBD2 for D (5 bases each). This CDR3 is 17 amino acids long. Germline loops: CDR1 MNHEY, CDR2 SMNVEV (reference sequence). Deletions cut 2 bases from V and 1 base from J, with 14 bases between. CDR3 residues: CASSLRVGELNTGELFF. The CDR3 DNA follows: TGTGCCAGCAGTTTAAGGGTGGGGGAATTGAACACCGGGGAGCTGTTTTTT.

The J gene is TRBJ1-2, the V gene TRBV29-1; D possibly corresponds to TRBD1 (5 bases). V shed 6 bases and J shed 5 bases, with 19 bases lying between them. Germline CDR1 SQVTM, CDR2 ANQGSEA. The CDR3 is 14 residues long. The CDR3 is CSVLRAGQRYGYTF. CDR3 nucleotides: TGCAGCGTGCTCCGGGCAGGGCAGAGGTATGGCTACACCTTC.

The V call is TRBV28, the J call TRBJ1-4, with TRBD1 matching 10 bases. Germline lookup yields CDR1 MDHEN and CDR2 SYDVKM. The CDR3 is 16 amino acids. Unmatched junction bases numbered 4, after V lost 2 bases and J lost 4 bases. The CDR3 is CASSLPGTGVNEKLFF. For the CDR3, the DNA is TGTGCCAGCAGTTTACCCGGGACAGGGGTTAATGAAAAACTGTTTTTT.

V gene TRBV7-9 combines with J gene TRBJ2-7; possibly TRBD1 for D (6 bases). The V end was cut by 8 bases, the J end by 0 bases, with 17 bases between. The CDR3 is 15 residues long. Germline V CDR1 and CDR2: SEHNR, FQNEAQ (reference sequence). In DNA, the CDR3 is TGTGCCAGCGAAATTACCGGGACAAGCTCCTACGAGCAGTACTTC. Amino acids: CASEITGTSSYEQYF.

Concerning this clone: Other DNA sequences in this specimen translate into the identical CDR3. The chain couples TRBV15 to TRBJ2-7; 12 nucleotides line up with TRBD2. V lost 5 bases to trimming and J lost 4 bases; unmatched junction nucleotides: 3. The V gene's germline CDR1 is LNHNV and CDR2 YYDKDF (reference sequence). The CDR3 is made up of 14 amino acids. The CDR3 nucleotides read TGTGCCACCAGCGTGACTAGCGGGAGATACGAGCAGTACTTC. It translates to CATSVTSGRYEQYF.

DNA for the CDR3: TGCGCCAGCAGTGAGTCGGGATTCTCTGGAAACACCATATATTTT. Translated: CASSESGFSGNTIYF. The V gene is TRBV10-1, the J gene TRBJ1-3, with no clear D. V lost 0 bases and J lost 0, with 6 bases in between. Germline V gene data show CDR1 as WNHNN and CDR2 as SYGVQD (reference sequence). There are 15 residues in the CDR3.

The J gene is TRBJ1-1, the V gene TRBV7-3, with D uncertain. The length of the CDR3 is 10 residues. V was clipped by 4 bases and J by 6 bases, with 3 bases between them. Looked up from germline, CDR1 is SGHTA and CDR2 is FQGTGA. DNA of the CDR3: TGTGCCAGCAGCTCCCCTGAAGCTTTCTTT. It specifies CASSSPEAFF.

The chain uses TRBV7-9 and TRBJ2-7; TRBD2 matches at 8 bases. CDR3 length: 15 residues. Per germline, CDR1 SEHNR and CDR2 FQNEAQ (reference sequence). Unmatched junction bases numbered 8, after V lost 6 bases and J lost 1 base. CDR3 amino acids: CASSSLGGRSYEQYF. CDR3 DNA: TGTGCCAGCAGTTCCCTGGGCGGGAGGTCCTACGAGCAGTACTTC.

CDR3 coding DNA: TGTGCCAGCAGCTCCGGACAGGGAGGGAGCAATCAGCCCCAGCATTTT. Translation gives CASSSGQGGSNQPQHF. The chain joins TRBV9 to TRBJ1-5; 8 bases fit TRBD1. V dropped 4 bases and J dropped 1; count of bases not matched to a gene: 7. Germline CDR1 is SGDLS and CDR2 is YYNGEE. The CDR3 consists of 16 residues.

Comments on this clone: This same CDR3 is encoded by further DNA sequences in the sample. V usage is TRBV27 and J usage is TRBJ1-2; the D is unclear. CDR1 and CDR2 from the germline V gene are MNHEY and SMNVEV (reference sequence). Trimming cost V 6 bases and J 2 bases, with 10 bases left between them. CDR3 length: 13 residues. The CDR3 reads CASSLRGNYGYTF. The CDR3 region has the DNA TGTGCCAGCAGCCTGCGTGGGAACTATGGCTACACCTTC.

This clone was recorded a few times. The chain has TRBV27 and TRBJ2-2; D is uncertain. Germline-derived CDR1 and CDR2 are MNHEY and SMNVEV (reference sequence). This CDR3 is built from 15 residues. V was cut by 4 bases and J by 0 bases, with 9 bases left in between. The CDR3 is CASSSLQTNTGELFF. The CDR3 DNA sequence: TGTGCCAGCAGTTCGTTACAGACGAACACCGGGGAGCTGTTTTTT.

The chain recombines TRBV7-2 with TRBJ2-5; 8 positions agree with TRBD1. Germline trimming cut 4 bases from V and 5 bases from J; bases unmatched to any gene: 12. Per the germline V gene, CDR1 is SGHTA and CDR2 is FQGNSA. CDR3 length: 16 amino acids. The CDR3 DNA is TGTGCCAGCAGCTCCCACACCGGACAGGGCGTTGAGACCCAGTACTTC. Protein sequence: CASSSHTGQGVETQYF.

The chain combines TRBV30 with TRBJ2-7, with 7 bases that match TRBD1. Trimming at V came to 5 bases and at J to 2 bases, leaving 9 bases not matched to a gene. The CDR3 consists of 14 residues. Germline V lookup: CDR1 GTSNPN, CDR2 SVGIG (reference sequence). The CDR3 reads CAWETGNTAYEQYF. The CDR3 DNA follows: TGTGCCTGGGAGACAGGGAACACGGCCTACGAGCAGTACTTC.

This sequence joins TRBV27 and TRBJ2-7; 10 bases line up with TRBD1. The CDR3 has 15 amino acids. With 5 bases clipped from V and 3 bases from J, the junction kept 7 bases outside the gene matches. CDR1 MNHEY and CDR2 SMNVEV come from the germline V gene (reference sequence). In DNA, the CDR3 is TGTGCCAGCAGTCCCTTCGGACAGGGGGTCTACGAGCAGTACTTC. It translates to CASSPFGQGVYEQYF.

The V and J genes are TRBV10-2 and TRBJ2-1; D gene unclear. Between the trimmed V and J ends, which lost 0 bases and 6 bases, there was a span of 12 bases. Germline loops: CDR1 WSHSY, CDR2 SAAADI. The CDR3 has 15 residues. For the CDR3, the DNA is TGCGCCAGCAGTGAGTCGATGGCTAGAGCCAATGAGCAGTTCTTC. Amino acids: CASSESMARANEQFF.

Notes on this clone: In the same sample, other DNA sequences code for this CDR3. The V call is TRBV7-9, the J call TRBJ2-7; D is ambiguous. Germline V CDR1 and CDR2: SEHNR, FQNEAQ (reference sequence). The CDR3 covers 13 residues. Trimming stripped 2 bases from V and 1 base from J, with 6 bases between. For the CDR3, the DNA is TGTGCCAGCAGCTTACGTGGGTCCTACGAGCAGTACTTC. This sequence encodes CASSLRGSYEQYF.

This clone was recorded only once. The chain recombines TRBV7-9 with TRBJ2-3; unclear D gene. CDR1 and CDR2 (germline): SEHNR, FQNEAQ (reference sequence). The V gene lost 5 bases and the J gene lost 7 bases, with 10 bases spanning the gap. The CDR3 is 12 amino acids. The chain's CDR3 is CASSHNSYTQYF. CDR3 in DNA: TGTGCCAGCAGCCATAACTCGTATACGCAGTATTTT.

The rearrangement uses TRBV7-9 and TRBJ2-1; TRBD2 agrees at 7 bases. From germline, CDR1 is SEHNR and CDR2 FQNEAQ (reference sequence). The trim removed 3 bases at V and 5 bases at J, leaving 7 bases unmatched. The CDR3 is made up of 15 amino acids. The CDR3 is CASSLAGLADNEQFF. CDR3 nucleotide sequence: TGTGCCAGCAGCTTGGCCGGGCTAGCGGACAATGAGCAGTTCTTC.

The chain couples TRBV5-4 to TRBJ1-2; no clear D gene. The CDR3 runs 15 residues. Looked up from germline, CDR1 is SGHNT and CDR2 is YYREEE (reference sequence). With 0 bases removed from V and 0 bases from J, the gap between germline ends came to 9 bases. CDR3 bases: TGTGCCAGCAGCTTGGGAACAGCTGCTAACTATGGCTACACCTTC. Its translation: CASSLGTAANYGYTF.

The V call is TRBV6-5, the J call TRBJ1-4, with D perhaps TRBD1 (5 bases). Germline values: CDR1 MNHEY, CDR2 SVGAGI. The CDR3 spans 15 residues. The germline V and J ends were trimmed by 5 bases and 5 bases, with 15 bases remaining between them. This chain's CDR3 is CASSPQGSVNEKLFF. The CDR3 DNA is TGTGCCAGCAGTCCGCAGGGATCGGTAAATGAAAAACTGTTTTTT.

This rearrangement joins TRBV5-6 to TRBJ2-7; possible D gene TRBD1, 6 bases. V dropped 4 bases and J dropped 3 bases, with 11 bases sitting between them. The CDR3 is 13 amino acids. The germline CDR1 and CDR2 sequences are SGHDT and YYEEEE. CDR3 sequence: CASSRGQFYEQYF. The CDR3 nucleotides read TGTGCCAGCAGCCGCGGACAGTTCTACGAGCAGTACTTC.